This is a list of T cell receptor beta chains from one sample in a study of cytomegalovirus exposure and HLA in healthy donors. This table comes from immunoSEQ multiplex PCR, and its TCRdb copy is limited to in-frame clones, with some not included. The table includes roughly 97,000 clones, roughly 72% detected once. Sequencing was done on a sample of PBMCs. The receptors stem from a woman younger than 30 in good health and CMV-seropositive. Each CDR3 is given with its conserved first and last residue. D genes are given only for firm matches. Some rows mark clone size as missing; the rest say once, few, many or name a class of expanded clone.

size	V	J	D	CDR3	DNA
NA	TRBV6-5	TRBJ2-1	NA	CASTRSRGNLFF	TGTGCCAGCACTCGAAGCAGGGGTAATCTGTTCTTC
NA	TRBV15	TRBJ1-1	NA	CATSRGHGPMNTEAFF	TGTGCCACCAGCAGGGGGCATGGCCCGATGAACACTGAAGCTTTCTTT
few	TRBV5-1	TRBJ2-1	TRBD1	CASRGQVERGFLSYNEQFF	TGCGCCAGCAGGGGACAGGTCGAGCGCGGTTTCCTCTCCTACAATGAGCAGTTCTTC
NA	TRBV28	TRBJ1-1	NA	CASSLGARGLKTEAFF	TGTGCCAGCAGTTTAGGGGCTCGTGGGCTGAAGACTGAAGCTTTCTTT
few	TRBV27	TRBJ1-2	TRBD1	CASSFLTGEQWGYTF	TGTGCCAGCAGTTTTCTAACAGGGGAACAATGGGGCTACACCTTC
NA	TRBV10-1	TRBJ2-1	NA	CASSEAARGLNEQFF	TGCGCCAGCAGTGAAGCGGCGAGAGGGCTCAATGAGCAGTTCTTC
few	TRBV6-5	TRBJ2-1	TRBD1	CASRDGTGQYNEQFF	TGTGCCAGCAGGGATGGGACAGGACAATACAATGAGCAGTTCTTC
NA	TRBV2	TRBJ2-3	TRBD2	CASSDPRLAGVGDTQYF	TGTGCCAGCAGTGACCCCAGGCTAGCGGGAGTTGGGGATACGCAGTATTTT
NA	TRBV27	TRBJ2-1	TRBD2	CASSAGLADSYNEQFF	TGTGCCAGCAGCGCCGGACTAGCGGACTCCTACAATGAGCAGTTCTTC
NA	TRBV28	TRBJ2-6	TRBD2	CASSGTSGHLGANVLTF	TGTGCCAGCAGTGGGACTAGCGGGCACCTCGGGGCCAACGTCCTGACTTTC
NA	TRBV30	TRBJ1-2	NA	CAWKPTTGHYGYTF	TGTGCCTGGAAGCCCACGACAGGCCACTATGGCTACACCTTC
NA	TRBV6-1	TRBJ1-5	TRBD1	CASSAGTGSGNQPQHF	TGTGCCAGCAGTGCCGGGACAGGGAGCGGCAATCAGCCCCAGCATTTT
NA	TRBV28	TRBJ2-3	NA	CASSSDYPAGTQYF	TGTGCCAGCAGTTCGGACTATCCGGCTGGGACGCAGTATTTT
few	TRBV19	TRBJ1-1	NA	CASSIGGLMNTEAFF	TGTGCCAGTAGTATTGGTGGGCTTATGAACACTGAAGCTTTCTTT
NA	TRBV28	TRBJ1-5	NA	CASSLPDSFNQPQHF	TGTGCCAGCAGTTTACCTGACAGCTTCAATCAGCCCCAGCATTTT
NA	TRBV30	TRBJ1-2	NA	CALHRREAYGYTF	TGTGCCTTACACCGCAGGGAGGCCTATGGCTACACCTTC
NA	TRBV7-2	TRBJ1-2	NA	CASNLLIRDTINYGYTF	TGTGCCAGCAACCTCCTCATCCGGGACACGATAAACTATGGCTACACCTTC
NA	TRBV5-4	TRBJ1-1	NA	CASSLPQMNTEAFF	TGTGCCAGCAGCTTACCACAGATGAACACTGAAGCTTTCTTT
once	TRBV18	TRBJ2-7	NA	CASSPVRDTYEQYF	TGTGCCAGCTCACCAGTTCGGGATACCTACGAGCAGTACTTC
NA	TRBV30	TRBJ1-6	NA	CAWSGQDGNSPLHF	TGTGCCTGGAGTGGACAAGACGGTAATTCACCCCTCCACTTT
NA	TRBV11-1	TRBJ2-2	TRBD2	CASSSPGRVATGELFF	TGTGCCAGCAGCTCCCCCGGGAGGGTCGCCACCGGGGAGCTGTTTTTT
few	TRBV6-4	TRBJ1-1	NA	CASSLEPGTEAFF	TGTGCCAGCAGTTTAGAACCGGGAACTGAAGCTTTCTTT
NA	TRBV11-2	TRBJ2-1	NA	CASSLVASAGSEQFF	TGTGCCAGCAGCTTAGTTGCGTCGGCGGGCAGTGAGCAGTTCTTC
NA	TRBV11-2	TRBJ2-5	NA	CASTDGFPETQYF	TGTGCCAGCACCGACGGGTTCCCTGAGACCCAGTACTTC
NA	TRBV28	TRBJ1-1	NA	CASSFQDRQNTEAFF	TGTGCCAGCAGTTTCCAAGACAGGCAGAACACTGAAGCTTTCTTT
NA	TRBV29-1	TRBJ1-1	TRBD1	CSVRDSLNTEAFF	TGCAGCGTCAGGGACAGTTTGAACACTGAAGCTTTCTTT
few	TRBV5-6	TRBJ1-1	NA	CASSLPGGNTEAFF	TGTGCCAGCAGCTTGCCGGGTGGGAACACTGAAGCTTTCTTT
NA	TRBV5-3	TRBJ2-1	TRBD2	CARSSTSGRVSYNEQFF	TGTGCCAGAAGCTCCACTAGCGGGAGGGTCAGCTACAATGAGCAGTTCTTC
NA	TRBV2	TRBJ2-3	TRBD2	CASSVGAGARNTQYF	TGTGCCAGCAGTGTCGGGGCGGGAGCGAGAAATACGCAGTATTTT
NA	TRBV12-2	TRBJ1-6	NA	CASRLDRVWGHSPLHF	TGTGCAAGTCGCCTAGATAGGGTCTGGGGGCATTCACCCCTCCACTTT
NA	TRBV18	TRBJ1-1	NA	CASSPRVLNTEAFF	TGTGCCAGCTCACCGCGGGTCCTGAACACTGAAGCTTTCTTT
NA	TRBV2	TRBJ1-2	NA	CASTLLGTTGNYGCTF	TGTGCCAGCACCCTACTGGGAACTACAGGGAACTATGGCTGCACCTTC
NA	TRBV2	TRBJ1-4	TRBD1	CASRLTGGSPSTNEKLFF	TGTGCCAGCAGGCTGACAGGGGGCTCTCCCTCCACTAATGAAAAACTGTTTTTT
NA	TRBV28	TRBJ2-3	TRBD1	CASSFPQGTGATDTQYF	TGTGCCAGCAGTTTCCCGCAGGGGACAGGGGCCACAGATACGCAGTATTTT
NA	TRBV28	TRBJ2-7	TRBD2	CASRGLAGGREQYF	TGTGCCAGCAGGGGACTAGCGGGAGGAAGAGAGCAGTACTTC
NA	TRBV6-1	TRBJ1-4	NA	CASSEAGGSHEKLFF	TGTGCCAGCAGTGAAGCTGGGGGGTCCCATGAAAAACTGTTTTTT
NA	TRBV5-4	TRBJ2-2	NA	CASSLVGADTGELFF	TGTGCCAGCAGCTTGGTAGGGGCGGACACCGGGGAGCTGTTTTTT
NA	TRBV30	TRBJ2-6	NA	CAWSAVGGAYREHSGANVLTF	TGTGCCTGGAGTGCTGTAGGGGGGGCCTATCGGGAGCACTCTGGGGCCAACGTCCTGACTTTC
NA	TRBV19	TRBJ2-3	TRBD2	CASTTTGTSLTTDTQYF	TGTGCCAGTACCACCACCGGGACTAGTCTTACCACAGATACGCAGTATTTT
once	TRBV28	TRBJ2-2	TRBD1	CASSLGLVSRGLFTGELFF	TGTGCCAGCAGTTTAGGGTTGGTGTCCAGGGGGCTATTCACCGGGGAGCTGTTTTTT
NA	TRBV6-7	TRBJ2-7	NA	CASTPTGQGYDYEQYF	TGTGCCAGCACCCCTACGGGTCAGGGATATGACTACGAGCAGTACTTC
once	TRBV6-1	TRBJ2-7	TRBD2	CASRPGTRTGEQYF	TGTGCCAGCAGGCCCGGGACTAGGACGGGCGAGCAGTACTTC
once	TRBV6-1	TRBJ1-1	TRBD1	CASRDRGTEAFF	TGTGCCAGCAGAGACAGGGGAACTGAAGCTTTCTTT
NA	TRBV30	TRBJ2-7	TRBD2	CAWSVGSGDYEQYF	TGTGCCTGGAGTGTTGGTAGCGGGGACTACGAGCAGTACTTC
NA	TRBV10-3	TRBJ2-3	NA	CAITDRNPDTQYF	TGTGCCATCACGGACAGAAACCCAGATACGCAGTATTTT
NA	TRBV28	TRBJ1-1	TRBD1	CASSLDRGSTEAFF	TGTGCCAGCAGTTTAGACAGGGGTAGCACTGAAGCTTTCTTT
once	TRBV29-1	TRBJ2-1	TRBD2	CSVDVSGRWDEQFF	TGCAGCGTTGATGTAAGCGGGAGATGGGATGAGCAGTTCTTC
NA	TRBV11-2	TRBJ1-4	NA	CASSLDRVKLFF	TGTGCCAGCAGCTTAGACAGGGTGAAACTGTTTTTT
NA	TRBV5-4	TRBJ2-7	TRBD2	CASSLGEGPYEQYF	TGTGCCAGCAGCTTGGGGGAGGGCCCCTACGAGCAGTACTTC
NA	TRBV15	TRBJ2-7	NA	CATSRDTGTYEQYF	TGTGCCACCAGCAGAGATACAGGGACCTACGAGCAGTACTTC
NA	TRBV5-4	TRBJ2-7	NA	CASSPEPDKTYEQYF	TGTGCCAGCAGCCCGGAGCCGGACAAGACCTACGAGCAGTACTTC
few	TRBV2	TRBJ1-4	TRBD1	CASRTGTVETTNEKLFF	TGTGCCAGCAGGACCGGGACAGTAGAAACAACTAATGAAAAACTGTTTTTT
few	TRBV2	TRBJ1-1	NA	CASSDGTANTEAFF	TGTGCCAGCAGTGATGGGACTGCGAACACTGAAGCTTTCTTT